The subject of this entry is one TCR beta chain. The antigen remains undetermined. Deep-level settings were used for running the assay. PCR replicates from unsorted PBMC used about 310 ng DNA, and this amount was about 33,000 T cell genomes. Sequencing was performed with immunoSEQ multiplex PCR; in TCRdb, only in-frame clones are kept and a portion is missing. The table records fewer than 550,000 clones, approximately 79% of them present only once. The data stem from a study of shared clonotypes between healthy human individuals. Germline lookup yields CDR1 SGHTA and CDR2 FQGNSA. The junction had 3 bases not matched to a gene; V was cut back by 4 bases and J by 0 bases. The CDR3 length is 14 residues. Broader study findings: The low donor count limited represented genetic and exposure-history diversity.

Sequenced material: PBMCs. The chain links TRBV7-2 to TRBJ2-7; TRBD1 aligns across 7 bases. The sequence came from a woman between 40 and 55 years old in good health. Some clones in this sample may be carry-over from other donors' samples. CDR3 sequence reads: CASSSTGVSYEQYF. For the CDR3, the DNA is TGTGCCAGCAGCTCCACAGGGGTCTCCTACGAGCAGTACTTC.